These 32 T cell receptor beta chains share one sample of origin, sequenced in a study of blood T cell repertoires in COVID-19. Generated by immunoSEQ multiplex PCR, the TCRdb table keeps only in-frame clones and is missing some. The table records approximately 110,000 clones, roughly 80% of them present only once. What was sequenced was peripheral blood. The source is a human donor in a cohort sampled during active or convalescent COVID-19.

This clone has more than one count but fewer than ten. This sequence joins TRBV7-3 and TRBJ2-7; 7 bases map to TRBD1. The CDR3 spans 15 residues. Germline V gene sequence: CDR1 SGHTA, CDR2 FQGTGA. Unmatched junction bases numbered 10, after V lost 7 bases and J lost 1 base. Here the CDR3 DNA reads TGTGCCAGCAACACCTACGGACAGGCGTCCTACGAGCAGTACTTC. Translating it yields CASNTYGQASYEQYF.

The chain links TRBV28 to TRBJ2-1, with TRBD2 matching over 13 bases. The CDR3 is 15 amino acids. With 5 bases clipped from V and 8 bases from J, the junction kept 6 bases outside the gene matches. Germline V CDR1 and CDR2: MDHEN, SYDVKM. CDR3 sequence: CASSHGLAGAHEQFF. Here the CDR3 DNA reads TGTGCCAGCAGTCACGGACTAGCGGGAGCTCATGAGCAGTTCTTC. The full variable domain, in which reference TRBV28 and TRBJ2-1 provide the parts outside the CDR3, is DVKVTQSSRYLVKRTGEKVFLECVQDMDHENMFWYRQDPGLGLRLIYFSYDVKMKEKGDIPEGYSVSREKKERFSLILESASTNQTSMYLCASSHGLAGAHEQFFGPGTRLTVL.

The chain combines TRBV4-3 with TRBJ2-2; possibly TRBD1 for D (5 bases). The germline V gene has CDR1 LGHNA and CDR2 YSLEER. This CDR3 has 15 amino acids. Trimming removed 0 bases at V and 3 bases at J, with 8 bases between. DNA of the CDR3: TGCGCCAGCAGCCAAGACCGGACATACACCGGGGAGCTGTTTTTT. This translates into CASSQDRTYTGELFF.

J is TRBJ2-7 and V is TRBV4-1; TRBD2 matches at 11 bases. The CDR3 spans 15 residues. Germline assignment: CDR1 MGHRA and CDR2 YSYEKL. The trim removed 6 bases at V and 1 base at J, leaving 5 bases unmatched. CDR3 nucleotides: TGCGCCAGCAGGCTAGCGGGAGGAAGGTCCTACGAGCAGTACTTC. As protein: CASRLAGGRSYEQYF.

The V call is TRBV19, the J call TRBJ2-5; 7 nucleotides match TRBD1. The CDR3 length is 16 residues. V shed 2 bases, J shed 1 base, and the junction held 7 bases outside the gene matches. Germline CDR1 reads LNHDA; CDR2 reads SQIVND (reference sequence). The CDR3, as DNA: TGTGCCAGTAGTATATATTCGGGACAGCGCCAAGAGACCCAGTACTTC. Amino acid sequence: CASSIYSGQRQETQYF.

The chain links TRBV7-9 to TRBJ1-2, with a possible D match to TRBD1 (6 bases). CDR3 size: 14 residues. The ends were cut back, 5 bases at V and 9 bases at J, with 19 bases in the middle. The germline V gene encodes CDR1 SEHNR and CDR2 FQNEAQ (reference sequence). CDR3: CASSPLGGAQSYTF. The CDR3 DNA reads TGTGCCAGCAGCCCCCTCGGGGGGGCGCAAAGCTACACCTTC.

This chain uses TRBV30 with TRBJ2-7, with 9 bases matching TRBD2. V shed 4 bases, J shed 5 bases, and the junction held 12 bases outside the gene matches. In germline, CDR1 is GTSNPN, CDR2 SVGIG (reference sequence). The CDR3 extends over 15 amino acids. The CDR3 loop reads CAWTRLRGLANEQYF. The CDR3 bases are TGTGCCTGGACACGACTACGCGGACTAGCGAACGAGCAGTACTTC.

The V gene is TRBV2, the J gene TRBJ1-3; D not resolved. The CDR3 spans 13 residues. CDR1 SNHLY and CDR2 FYNNEI come from the germline V gene. Between the trimmed V and J ends, which lost 6 bases and 4 bases, there was a span of 10 bases. CDR3 nucleotides: TGTGCCAGCAGAGGTGACGGGGGAAACACCATATATTTT. Its protein is CASRGDGGNTIYF.

This clone was seen more than once but under ten times. The chain employs TRBV19 and TRBJ2-3; 10 bases are shared with TRBD1. Germline assignment: CDR1 LNHDA and CDR2 SQIVND (reference sequence). Germline trimming cut 5 bases from V and 3 bases from J; bases unmatched to any gene: 2. The CDR3 length is 14 residues. The chain's CDR3 is CASSLDRGTDTQYF. For the CDR3, the DNA is TGTGCCAGTAGTTTGGACAGGGGGACAGATACGCAGTATTTT. The full variable domain, with the rest looked up from reference TRBV19 and TRBJ2-3, is DGGITQSPKYLFRKEGQNVTLSCEQNLNHDAMYWYRQDPGQGLRLIYYSQIVNDFQKGDIAEGYSVSREKKESFPLTVTSAQKNPTAFYLCASSLDRGTDTQYFGPGTRLTVL.

This clone was detected once. The chain employs TRBV7-9 and TRBJ1-4; possibly TRBD1 for D (6 bases). The CDR3 totals 17 residues. Germline V gene lookup returns CDR1 SEHNR and CDR2 FQNEAQ (reference sequence). V was cut by 5 bases and J by 3 bases, with 19 bases left in between. The DNA for the CDR3 is TGTGCCAGCAGCCGAGGGCTGGGGACATCGGCTAATGAAAAACTGTTTTTT. This gives the protein CASSRGLGTSANEKLFF.

The chain uses TRBV4-2 and TRBJ2-7, with 11 bases lining up with TRBD2. Germline V lookup: CDR1 LGHNA, CDR2 YNFKEQ. The CDR3 has 15 residues. V shed 1 base and J 3 bases; nucleotides not matched to a gene: 2. The CDR3 DNA reads as TGTGCCAGCAGCCAAGGGGGACTAGCGGACTACGAGCAGTACTTC. As protein: CASSQGGLADYEQYF.

This clone has just one count. This chain joins TRBV5-1 and TRBJ1-4; tentative D call: TRBD1 (5 bases). Germline CDR1 reads SGHRS; CDR2 reads YFSETQ. This CDR3 contains 16 residues. Trimming cost V 4 bases and J 0 bases, with 13 bases left between them. The CDR3 coding sequence is TGCGCCAGCAGCGGGGGAGGAACTGCAACTAATGAAAAACTGTTTTTT. Translation: CASSGGGTATNEKLFF.

The chain has TRBV27 and TRBJ2-5; D is unclear. This CDR3 has 15 amino acids. CDR1 MNHEY and CDR2 SMNVEV come from the germline V gene (reference sequence). V lost 0 bases and J 5 bases, leaving 13 bases between the germline ends. The CDR3 reads CASSLSWRHGETQYF. The CDR3 coding sequence is TGTGCCAGCAGTTTATCTTGGCGACATGGGGAGACCCAGTACTTC.

The V gene is TRBV28, the J gene TRBJ1-6, with D perhaps matching TRBD1 (6 bases). From germline, CDR1 is MDHEN and CDR2 SYDVKM. V lost 5 bases and J lost 4, with 15 bases in between. This CDR3 has 16 amino acids. The CDR3 protein is CASSLGVDRYNSPLHF. In DNA, the CDR3 is TGTGCCAGCAGTCTTGGGGTGGACAGATATAATTCACCCCTCCACTTT. Together with reference TRBV28 and TRBJ1-6, the CDR3 gives the full variable domain: DVKVTQSSRYLVKRTGEKVFLECVQDMDHENMFWYRQDPGLGLRLIYFSYDVKMKEKGDIPEGYSVSREKKERFSLILESASTNQTSMYLCASSLGVDRYNSPLHFGNGTRLTVT.

This clone was counted between two and nine times. The V and J genes are TRBV5-1 and TRBJ2-1; no firm D call. CDR3 length: 15 residues. CDR1 and CDR2 (germline): SGHRS, YFSETQ. The ends were cut back, 1 base at V and 7 bases at J, with 15 bases in the middle. CDR3 residues: CASSLPSGSLNEQFF. The CDR3 DNA follows: TGCGCCAGCAGCTTGCCTAGTGGTTCGCTGAATGAGCAGTTCTTC.

The CDR3 sequence is CASSPLFPGSPVLDGYTF. The CDR3, as DNA: TGTGCCAGCTCACCGCTCTTCCCGGGGTCCCCGGTGCTGGATGGCTACACCTTC. This chain connects TRBV18 to TRBJ1-2, with no clear D. The V gene lost 3 bases and the J gene lost 6 bases, with 26 bases spanning the gap. Germline V gives CDR1 KGHSH, CDR2 LQKENI. The CDR3 is made up of 18 amino acids.

The gene calls are TRBV29-1 and TRBJ1-1, with TRBD1 matching over 12 bases. V trimming: 8 bases; J trimming: 4 bases; junction bases outside the gene matches: 14. Germline CDR1 is SQVTM and CDR2 is ANQGSEA. The length of the CDR3 is 16 residues. The CDR3 sequence: CSTRGTGGASGTEAFF. The CDR3 DNA is TGCAGCACCCGGGGGACAGGGGGCGCAAGTGGCACTGAAGCTTTCTTT.

A single count supports this clone. The chain joins TRBV19 to TRBJ2-2; D not resolved. The V and J ends lost 6 bases and 4 bases respectively, with 15 bases between them. This CDR3 comprises 15 residues. In germline, CDR1 is LNHDA, CDR2 SQIVND (reference sequence). CDR3 nucleotide sequence: TGTGCCAGTAGGAATGGGCGACCTGTCACCGGGGAGCTGTTTTTT. Amino acids: CASRNGRPVTGELFF.

The rearrangement uses TRBV20-1 and TRBJ1-2; D is undetermined. With 1 base removed from V and 5 bases from J, the gap between germline ends came to 5 bases. There are 11 residues in the CDR3. Germline lookup yields CDR1 DFQATT and CDR2 SNEGSKA (reference sequence). The CDR3, as DNA: TGCAGTGCTAGAGTCGCGTATGGCTACACCTTC. Its protein product is CSARVAYGYTF.

V gene TRBV4-1 combines with J gene TRBJ1-1; the D gene is possibly TRBD1 (5 bases). This CDR3 is built from 15 residues. Germline V CDR1 and CDR2: MGHRA, YSYEKL. V lost 1 base to trimming and J lost 0 bases, with 9 bases between them. CDR3 in amino acids: CASSQAAGMNTEAFF. The DNA of the CDR3 is TGCGCCAGCAGCCAAGCCGCAGGGATGAACACTGAAGCTTTCTTT.

The chain is built from TRBV6-2 or TRBV6-3 and TRBJ1-2, with 7 bases lining up with TRBD1. The CDR3 totals 15 residues. Germline lookup yields CDR1 MNHEY and CDR2 SVGEGT. The V and J ends lost 2 bases and 0 bases, in that order; junction bases with no gene match: 3. The DNA for the CDR3 is TGTGCCAGCAGTTACCTGGGACAGACTAACTATGGCTACACCTTC. It codes for CASSYLGQTNYGYTF.

The rearrangement links TRBV5-4 to TRBJ2-3, with 7 positions matching TRBD2. The length of the CDR3 is 14 residues. V shed 2 bases and J 4 bases; nucleotides not matched to a gene: 4. Germline values: CDR1 SGHNT, CDR2 YYREEE (reference sequence). The CDR3 sequence is CASSFFLAADTQYF. The DNA for the CDR3 is TGTGCCAGCAGCTTTTTTCTAGCGGCAGATACGCAGTATTTT. The variable domain in full, completed from reference TRBV5-4 and TRBJ2-3, reads ETGVTQSPTHLIKTRGQQVTLRCSSQSGHNTVSWYQQALGQGPQFIFQYYREEENGRGNFPPRFSGLQFPNYSSELNVNALELDDSALYLCASSFFLAADTQYFGPGTRLTVL.

This clone was found once. V usage is TRBV5-1 and J usage is TRBJ1-1; D ambiguous. Germline lookup yields CDR1 SGHRS and CDR2 YFSETQ. V was pared by 2 bases and J by 1 base, with 6 bases between. This CDR3 spans 13 amino acids. The CDR3 DNA is TGCGCCAGCAGCTTTCTTTCGAACACTGAAGCTTTCTTT. As protein: CASSFLSNTEAFF. The full variable domain, with the rest looked up from reference TRBV5-1 and TRBJ1-1, is KAGVTQTPRYLIKTRGQQVTLSCSPISGHRSVSWYQQTPGQGLQFLFEYFSETQRNKGNFPGRFSGRQFSNSRSEMNVSTLELGDSALYLCASSFLSNTEAFFGQGTRLTVV.

The rearrangement joins TRBV7-8 to TRBJ2-5, with 10 bases matching TRBD2. V was pared by 3 bases and J by 7 bases, with 8 bases of the junction left unmatched. CDR3 length equals 15 residues. Germline CDR1 reads SGHVS; CDR2 reads FQNEAQ. The CDR3 region has the DNA TGTGCCAGCAGCTTTAGGACTAGCGGAGGGGGGACCCAGTACTTC. This sequence encodes CASSFRTSGGGTQYF. The complete variable domain, with remaining parts taken from reference TRBV7-8 and TRBJ2-5, reads GAGVSQSPRYKVAKRGQDVALRCDPISGHVSLFWYQQALGQGPEFLTYFQNEAQLDKSGLPSDRFFAERPEGSVSTLKIQRTQQEDSAVYLCASSFRTSGGGTQYFGPGTRLLVL.

The chain combines TRBV28 with TRBJ2-3; 9 nucleotides match TRBD2. This CDR3 has 15 amino acids. V shed 9 bases and J 3 bases; nucleotides not matched to a gene: 10. Germline CDR1 reads MDHEN; CDR2 reads SYDVKM. The CDR3 DNA sequence: TGTGCCAGTAACTCCGGGACTAGCAGAACAGATACGCAGTATTTT. Translated: CASNSGTSRTDTQYF.

The J gene is TRBJ1-2, the V gene TRBV6-6; no reliable D call. The CDR3 has 13 amino acids. Germline V gene lookup returns CDR1 MNHNY and CDR2 SVGAGI (reference sequence). The V and J ends lost 7 bases and 1 base respectively, with 10 bases between them. The CDR3 sequence is CASIRGGNYGYTF. The CDR3 nucleotides are TGTGCCAGCATACGGGGAGGTAACTATGGCTACACCTTC.

The genes are TRBV5-4 and TRBJ2-2, with 7 bases identical to TRBD1. This CDR3 region has 15 residues. Germline V lookup: CDR1 SGHNT, CDR2 YYREEE (reference sequence). V lost 3 bases to trimming and J lost 5 bases; unmatched junction nucleotides: 7. CDR3 sequence reads: CASSSQTGLTGELFF. CDR3 coding DNA: TGTGCCAGCAGCTCACAGACAGGGCTTACCGGGGAGCTGTTTTTT.

This chain uses TRBV18 with TRBJ2-3; D is ambiguous. Trimming pared 8 bases from V and 3 bases from J, leaving 6 bases between. The CDR3 is 11 residues long. Germline CDR1 is KGHSH and CDR2 is LQKENI. CDR3 sequence: CASATTDTQYF. The CDR3 DNA reads as TGTGCCAGCGCCACTACAGATACGCAGTATTTT.

The table lists this clone with a count of one. The J gene is TRBJ2-2, the V gene TRBV11-3; 9 bases are a match to TRBD1. The CDR3 contains 17 residues. The J segment lost 6 bases and the V segment lost 4 bases, leaving 12 bases of the junction unmatched. Germline CDR1 reads SGHNT; CDR2 reads YENEEA. The CDR3 reads CASSSGTGIHRPGELFF. The CDR3 nucleotides read TGTGCCAGCAGCTCCGGGACAGGGATTCATCGACCCGGGGAGCTGTTTTTT.

The V call is TRBV6-6, the J call TRBJ2-3, with D tentatively TRBD2 (5 bases). V was clipped by 0 bases and J by 5 bases, with 9 bases between them. CDR3 length equals 14 residues. Per the germline V gene, CDR1 is MNHNY and CDR2 is SVGAGI (reference sequence). The CDR3 coding sequence is TGTGCCAGCAGTTACTCGAATCGGGGAGATACGCAGTATTTT. It yields the protein CASSYSNRGDTQYF.

The chain employs TRBV5-1 and TRBJ1-5; D may be TRBD1 (6 bases). The V and J ends lost 5 bases and 1 base respectively, with 13 bases between them. Germline CDR1 reads SGHRS; CDR2 reads YFSETQ. There are 15 residues in the CDR3. CDR3 residues: CASSRGGGSNQPQHF. CDR3 nucleotide sequence: TGCGCCAGCAGTCGGGGAGGGGGGAGCAATCAGCCCCAGCATTTT.

CDR3 sequence: CASSQAKQGGPETQYF. In nucleotides, the CDR3 is TGCGCCAGCAGCCAAGCCAAGCAAGGGGGACCAGAGACCCAGTACTTC. The genes are TRBV4-1 and TRBJ2-5; a possible D gene is TRBD1 (6 bases). Germline V lookup: CDR1 MGHRA, CDR2 YSYEKL. The CDR3 sequence is 16 residues long. V gave up 1 base and J gave up 4 bases, with 16 bases separating them.